The next 19 T cell receptor beta chains were all read from a single sample in a study of beta chain features in type 1 diabetes. As every portion of the isolated RNA was reverse transcribed, the sequencing read expressed TCRB transcripts. Profiling relied on immunoSEQ multiplex PCR, and the TCRdb table lists in-frame clones only, not all of them. The data contain a few hundred thousand clones, 11% to 15% of them singletons. Sequencing input: central memory CD4+ T cells from blood. Every receptor here comes from a man between 25 and 39 years old in good health.

This chain connects TRBV18 to TRBJ2-3, with a possible D match to TRBD1 (6 bases). This CDR3 is 15 amino acids long. Per the germline V gene, CDR1 is KGHSH and CDR2 is LQKENI. V dropped 2 bases and J dropped 2 bases, with 11 bases sitting between them. The DNA of the CDR3 is TGTGCCAGCTCACCAATGTGGACAGACACAGATACGCAGTATTTT. This sequence encodes CASSPMWTDTDTQYF. Supplemented by reference TRBV18 and TRBJ2-3, the full variable domain reads NAGVMQNPRHLVRRRGQEARLRCSPMKGHSHVYWYRQLPEEGLKFMVYLQKENIIDESGMPKERFSAEFPKEGPSILRIQQVVRGDSAAYFCASSPMWTDTDTQYFGPGTRLTVL.

This clone came up many times. The rearrangement links TRBV23-1 to TRBJ2-1; 7 bases are a match to TRBD1. TRBV23-1 is known as an ORF, though its function is uncertain. J gave up 3 bases and V 3 bases, and 8 bases lay outside the gene matches. This CDR3 is built from 16 residues. CDR3 in DNA: TGCGCCAGCAGTCACAATTCCGACAGGGTCTACAATGAGCAGTTCTTC. Amino acid sequence: CASSHNSDRVYNEQFF.

The CDR3 spells CASGRGSGANVLTF. CDR3 DNA: TGTGCTAGCGGACGGGGTTCTGGGGCCAACGTCCTGACTTTC. The gene calls are TRBV7-7 and TRBJ2-6, with D maybe TRBD2 (6 bases). This CDR3 has 14 amino acids. In germline, CDR1 is SSHAT, CDR2 FNYEAQ (reference sequence).

Points on this clone: Additional DNA sequences in this sample encode the identical CDR3. V is TRBV7-2 and J is TRBJ2-2, with no clear D. V lost 6 bases and J 2 bases, leaving 1 base between the germline ends. Germline CDR1 reads SGHTA; CDR2 reads FQGNSA. This CDR3 region has 11 residues. CDR3 region: CASSNTGELFF. The CDR3 nucleotides read TGTGCCAGCAGTAACACCGGGGAGCTGTTTTTT.

Only a few counts were recorded for this clone. This chain joins TRBV30 and TRBJ1-2, with TRBD1 identical over 7 bases. Germline V gene lookup returns CDR1 GTSNPN and CDR2 SVGIG (reference sequence). V was clipped by 4 bases and J by 9 bases; unmatched bases: 11. CDR3 length: 13 residues. This chain's CDR3 is CAWTLPGGNSYTF. The CDR3, as DNA: TGTGCCTGGACCCTACCAGGGGGGAATAGCTACACCTTC.

The chain combines TRBV5-6 with TRBJ2-2; the D is unclear. CDR3 length equals 11 residues. The ends were cut back, 1 base at V and 6 bases at J, with 1 base in the middle. CDR1 and CDR2 (germline): SGHDT, YYEEEE. In nucleotides, the CDR3 is TGTGCCAGCAGCTTGCCCGGGGAGCTGTTTTTT. Translation gives CASSLPGELFF.

This clone occurred a few times. The V and J genes are TRBV6-6 and TRBJ2-3, with D possibly TRBD2 on 6 matching bases. Looked up from germline, CDR1 is MNHNY and CDR2 is SVGAGI (reference sequence). The CDR3 runs 16 residues. Trimming took off 2 bases at V and 5 bases at J, with 17 bases between the two ends. The CDR3 DNA is TGTGCCAGCAGTTACACGACTTCCCTCGGGGGAGATACGCAGTATTTT. Translation gives CASSYTTSLGGDTQYF.

This clone was seen a handful of times. V usage is TRBV7-2 and J usage is TRBJ2-3, with D possibly TRBD2 on 5 matching bases. CDR3 length: 15 residues. Germline-derived CDR1 and CDR2 are SGHTA and FQGNSA. Trimming left V 5 bases short and J 0 bases short, with 12 bases between. The CDR3 DNA follows: TGTGCCAGCAGCCCCAGCGGAACTAGCACAGATACGCAGTATTTT. Its translation is CASSPSGTSTDTQYF.

This clone came up a few times. This chain joins TRBV7-2 and TRBJ2-7; 12 bases match TRBD2. The trim removed 6 bases at V and 2 bases at J, leaving 2 bases unmatched. This CDR3 comprises 14 residues. Germline assignment: CDR1 SGHTA and CDR2 FQGNSA. The CDR3 here is CASSPSGGAYEQYF. DNA of the CDR3: TGTGCCAGCAGTCCTAGCGGGGGGGCCTACGAGCAGTACTTC.

The rearrangement uses TRBV28 and TRBJ2-3; TRBD2 aligns across 14 bases. The CDR3 is 16 amino acids. The J segment lost 10 bases and the V segment lost 6 bases, leaving 12 bases of the junction unmatched. Germline V gene lookup returns CDR1 MDHEN and CDR2 SYDVKM. This CDR3 reads CASRPTSGGAYLAQYF. In DNA form, the CDR3 reads TGTGCCAGCAGGCCGACTAGCGGGGGGGCCTATTTGGCGCAGTATTTT.

This chain uses TRBV2 with TRBJ1-4; D gene uncertain. Trimming took 8 bases from V and 8 from J, leaving 21 bases between them. Germline V CDR1 and CDR2: SNHLY, FYNNEI. This CDR3 is built from 15 residues. The CDR3 here is CASGRLSGNDEKLFF. Here the CDR3 DNA reads TGTGCCAGCGGTCGTCTATCCGGGAATGACGAAAAACTGTTTTTT.

The chain combines TRBV6-5 with TRBJ1-5; D unresolved. CDR1 and CDR2 from the germline V gene are MNHEY and SVGAGI. V was trimmed by 6 bases and J by 0 bases, leaving 12 bases between them. The CDR3 extends over 15 amino acids. The CDR3 DNA reads as TGTGCCAGCAGCCTAGTAGGCGCTAGCAATCAGCCCCAGCATTTT. Translation: CASSLVGASNQPQHF.

The table lists this clone with a few counts. A junction end diverges from the germline sequence, so it may reflect a read error. This rearrangement joins TRBV27 to TRBJ1-1, with D possibly matching TRBD1 (5 bases). Germline values: CDR1 MNHEY, CDR2 SMNVEV (reference sequence). The CDR3 runs 13 residues. DNA of the CDR3: TGTGCCAGCAGTCAGCAGACTCTTGGGGGAAAGATCTTT. This encodes CASSQQTLGGKIF.

The rearrangement links TRBV5-1 to TRBJ2-1; D is ambiguous. CDR3 length: 13 amino acids. Trimming left V 3 bases short and J 6 bases short, with 10 bases between. From germline, CDR1 is SGHRS and CDR2 YFSETQ. This chain's CDR3 is CASSSLQINEQFF. CDR3 in DNA: TGCGCCAGCAGCTCCCTGCAAATCAATGAGCAGTTCTTC. Filled out from reference TRBV5-1 and TRBJ2-1, the complete variable domain reads KAGVTQTPRYLIKTRGQQVTLSCSPISGHRSVSWYQQTPGQGLQFLFEYFSETQRNKGNFPGRFSGRQFSNSRSEMNVSTLELGDSALYLCASSSLQINEQFFGPGTRLTVL.

V gene TRBV7-6 combines with J gene TRBJ1-2; D is perhaps TRBD1 (6 bases). Trimming shortened V by 11 bases and J by 6 bases, and 25 bases separated the two germline ends. This CDR3 has 15 amino acids. Germline lookup yields CDR1 SGHVS and CDR2 FNYEAQ. The CDR3 region is CAGTGGGPLRNGYTF. The CDR3 DNA is TGTGCCGGGACGGGAGGGGGACCACTACGGAATGGCTACACCTTC.

This clone has ten or more counts. The V and J genes are TRBV15 and TRBJ2-5, with D possibly being TRBD1 or TRBD2 (7 bases each). Germline assignment: CDR1 LNHNV and CDR2 YYDKDF (reference sequence). The CDR3 sequence is 12 residues long. Trimming removed 8 bases from V and 7 bases from J, with 14 bases in between. This chain's CDR3 is CATRTGEGTQYF. CDR3 DNA sequence: TGTGCCACCCGAACAGGGGAGGGGACCCAGTACTTC.

The CDR3 nucleotides are TGTGCCAGTAGTATGCGATTTAGCAATCAGCCCCAGCATTTT. Residues: CASSMRFSNQPQHF. The chain is built from TRBV19 and TRBJ1-5; D gene ambiguous. The CDR3 has 14 residues. Trimming stripped 3 bases from V and 0 bases from J, with 6 bases between. Per the germline V gene, CDR1 is LNHDA and CDR2 is SQIVND (reference sequence).

This clone was observed a handful of times. In nucleotides, the CDR3 is TGTGCCAGCAGTGAAGCCAGGGGCCGAGACTATGGCTACACCTTC. It specifies CASSEARGRDYGYTF. The chain employs TRBV6-1 and TRBJ1-2; a possible D gene is TRBD1 (6 bases). The V end was cut by 0 bases, the J end by 3 bases, with 11 bases between. The length of the CDR3 is 15 residues. CDR1 is MNHNS and CDR2 is SASEGT in the germline V gene.

The chain couples TRBV4-3 to TRBJ1-3; 8 bases align to TRBD1. CDR3 length: 16 residues. Germline assignment: CDR1 LGHNA and CDR2 YSLEER. The trim removed 2 bases at V and 4 bases at J, leaving 7 bases unmatched. The CDR3 protein is CASSQTRQGKGNTIYF. For the CDR3, the DNA is TGCGCCAGCAGCCAAACTCGACAGGGGAAAGGAAACACCATATATTTT.